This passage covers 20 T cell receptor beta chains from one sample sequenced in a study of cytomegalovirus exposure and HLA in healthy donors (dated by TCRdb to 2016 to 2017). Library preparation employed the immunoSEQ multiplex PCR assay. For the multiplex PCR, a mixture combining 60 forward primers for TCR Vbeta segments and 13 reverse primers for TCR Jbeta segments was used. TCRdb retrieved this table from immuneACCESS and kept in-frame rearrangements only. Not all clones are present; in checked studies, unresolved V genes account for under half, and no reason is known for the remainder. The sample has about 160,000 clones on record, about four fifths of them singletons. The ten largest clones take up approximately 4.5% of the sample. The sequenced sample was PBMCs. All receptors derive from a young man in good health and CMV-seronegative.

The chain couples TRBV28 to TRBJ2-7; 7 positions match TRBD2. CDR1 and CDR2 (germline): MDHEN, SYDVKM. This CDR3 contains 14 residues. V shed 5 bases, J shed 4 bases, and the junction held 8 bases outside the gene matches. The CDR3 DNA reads TGTGCCAGCAGTATGGGGGGGTATTGGTACGAGCAGTACTTC. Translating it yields CASSMGGYWYEQYF.

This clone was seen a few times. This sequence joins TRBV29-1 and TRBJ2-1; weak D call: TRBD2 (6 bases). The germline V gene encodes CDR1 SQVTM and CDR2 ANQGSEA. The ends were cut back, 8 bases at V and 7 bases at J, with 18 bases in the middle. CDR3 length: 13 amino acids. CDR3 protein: CSLTRGRRNEQFF. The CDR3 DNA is TGCAGCCTAACCCGGGGGAGGCGTAATGAGCAGTTCTTC.

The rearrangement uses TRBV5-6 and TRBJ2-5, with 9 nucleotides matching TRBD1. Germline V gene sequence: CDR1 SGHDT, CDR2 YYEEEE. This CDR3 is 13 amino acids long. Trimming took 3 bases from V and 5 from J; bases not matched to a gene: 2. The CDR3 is CASSWDREETQYF. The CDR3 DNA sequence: TGTGCCAGCAGCTGGGACAGGGAGGAGACCCAGTACTTC.

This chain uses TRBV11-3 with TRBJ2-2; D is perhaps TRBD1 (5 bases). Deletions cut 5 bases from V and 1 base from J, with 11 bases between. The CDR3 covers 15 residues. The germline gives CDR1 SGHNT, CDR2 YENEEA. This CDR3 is CASSPNRWNTGELFF. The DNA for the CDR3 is TGTGCCAGCAGCCCTAACAGGTGGAACACCGGGGAGCTGTTTTTT. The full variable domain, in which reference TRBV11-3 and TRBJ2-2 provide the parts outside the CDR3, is EAGVVQSPRYKIIEKKQPVAFWCNPISGHNTLYWYLQNLGQGPELLIRYENEEAVDDSQLPKDRFSAERLKGVDSTLKIQPAELGDSAVYLCASSPNRWNTGELFFGEGSRLTVL.

In DNA, the CDR3 is TGCGCCAGCAGCCCCCAAGGCTCCCCGGGTGGGGCCAACGTCCTGACTTTC. This translates into CASSPQGSPGGANVLTF. This chain connects TRBV5-1 to TRBJ2-6; D not resolved. Per germline, CDR1 SGHRS and CDR2 YFSETQ. This CDR3 has 17 amino acids. Trimming took 4 bases from V and 3 from J, leaving 17 bases between them. Supplemented by reference TRBV5-1 and TRBJ2-6, the full variable domain reads KAGVTQTPRYLIKTRGQQVTLSCSPISGHRSVSWYQQTPGQGLQFLFEYFSETQRNKGNFPGRFSGRQFSNSRSEMNVSTLELGDSALYLCASSPQGSPGGANVLTFGAGSRLTVL.

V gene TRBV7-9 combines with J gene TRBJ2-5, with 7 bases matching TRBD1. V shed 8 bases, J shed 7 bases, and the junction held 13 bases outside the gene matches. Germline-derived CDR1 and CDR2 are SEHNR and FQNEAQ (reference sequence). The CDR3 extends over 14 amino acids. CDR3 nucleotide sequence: TGTGCCAGCGGCGAAACAGGGGTTGAGGGGACCCAGTACTTC. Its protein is CASGETGVEGTQYF.

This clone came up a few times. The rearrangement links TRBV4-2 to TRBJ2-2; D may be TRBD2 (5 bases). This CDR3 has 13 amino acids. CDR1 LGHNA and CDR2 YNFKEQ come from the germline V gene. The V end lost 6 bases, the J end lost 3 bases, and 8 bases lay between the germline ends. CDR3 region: CASSNGDTGELFF. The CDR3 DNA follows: TGTGCCAGCAGTAACGGGGACACCGGGGAGCTGTTTTTT.

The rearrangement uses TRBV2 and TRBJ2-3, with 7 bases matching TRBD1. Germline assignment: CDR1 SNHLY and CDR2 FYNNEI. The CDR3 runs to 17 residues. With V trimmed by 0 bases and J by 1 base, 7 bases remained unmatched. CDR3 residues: CASSEAPTGSGTDTQYF. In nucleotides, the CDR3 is TGTGCCAGCAGTGAAGCGCCGACAGGGTCCGGCACAGATACGCAGTATTTT.

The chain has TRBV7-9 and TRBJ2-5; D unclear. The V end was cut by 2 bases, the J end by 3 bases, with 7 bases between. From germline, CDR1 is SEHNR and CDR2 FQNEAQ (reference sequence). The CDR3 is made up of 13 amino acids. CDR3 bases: TGTGCCAGCAGCTTAAACCGGGAAGAGACCCAGTACTTC. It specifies CASSLNREETQYF.

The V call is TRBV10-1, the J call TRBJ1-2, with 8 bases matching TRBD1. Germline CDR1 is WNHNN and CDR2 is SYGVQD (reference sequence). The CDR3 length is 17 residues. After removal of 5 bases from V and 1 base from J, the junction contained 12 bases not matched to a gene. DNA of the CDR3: TGCGCCAGCAGTCCCCCCGGGCAGGGGGCTTTTAACTATGGCTACACCTTC. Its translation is CASSPPGQGAFNYGYTF.

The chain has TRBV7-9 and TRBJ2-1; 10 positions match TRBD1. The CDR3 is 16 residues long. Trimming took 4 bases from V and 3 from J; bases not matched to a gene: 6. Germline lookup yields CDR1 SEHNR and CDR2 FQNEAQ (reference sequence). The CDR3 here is CASSSRDRGYYNEQFF. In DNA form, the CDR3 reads TGTGCCAGCAGCTCACGGGACAGGGGTTACTACAATGAGCAGTTCTTC.

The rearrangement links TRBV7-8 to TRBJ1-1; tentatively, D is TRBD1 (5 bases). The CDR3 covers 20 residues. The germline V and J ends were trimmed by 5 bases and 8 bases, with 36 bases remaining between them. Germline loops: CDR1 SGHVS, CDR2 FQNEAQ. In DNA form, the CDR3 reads TGTGCCAGCAGCACCCCTCGTCCGGACACTTTGGGTTTATTCGCGGGAGAAGCTTTCTTT. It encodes CASSTPRPDTLGLFAGEAFF.

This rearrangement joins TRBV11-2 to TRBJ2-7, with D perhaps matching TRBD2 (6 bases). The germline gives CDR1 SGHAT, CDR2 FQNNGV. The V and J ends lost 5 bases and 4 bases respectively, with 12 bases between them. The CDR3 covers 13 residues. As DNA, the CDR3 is TGTGCCAGCAGCCCACGGGGACTTTACGAGCAGTACTTC. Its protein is CASSPRGLYEQYF.

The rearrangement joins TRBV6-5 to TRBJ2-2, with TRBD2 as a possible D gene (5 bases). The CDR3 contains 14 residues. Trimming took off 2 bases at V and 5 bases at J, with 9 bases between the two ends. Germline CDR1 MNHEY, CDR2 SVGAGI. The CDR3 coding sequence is TGTGCCAGCAGTTACATTCGAGGGACCGGGGAGCTGTTTTTT. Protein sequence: CASSYIRGTGELFF.

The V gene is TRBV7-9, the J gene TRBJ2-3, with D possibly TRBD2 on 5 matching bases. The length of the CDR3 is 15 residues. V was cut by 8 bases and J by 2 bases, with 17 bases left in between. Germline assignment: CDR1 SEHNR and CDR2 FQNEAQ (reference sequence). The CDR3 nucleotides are TGTGCCAGCTCCGGATTGGGGAGCCCCACAGATACGCAGTATTTT. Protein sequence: CASSGLGSPTDTQYF.

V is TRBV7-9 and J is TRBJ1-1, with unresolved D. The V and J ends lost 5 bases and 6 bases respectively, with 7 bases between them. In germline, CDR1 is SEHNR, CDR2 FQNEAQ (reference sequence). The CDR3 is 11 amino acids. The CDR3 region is CASSIPSEAFF. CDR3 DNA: TGTGCCAGCAGCATTCCATCTGAAGCTTTCTTT.

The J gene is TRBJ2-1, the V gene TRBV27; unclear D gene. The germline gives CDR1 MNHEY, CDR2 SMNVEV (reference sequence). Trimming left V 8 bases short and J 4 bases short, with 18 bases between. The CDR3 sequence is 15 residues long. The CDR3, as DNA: TGTGCCAGCCAAGCTTTAGGCAGCGCATACAATGAGCAGTTCTTC. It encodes CASQALGSAYNEQFF.

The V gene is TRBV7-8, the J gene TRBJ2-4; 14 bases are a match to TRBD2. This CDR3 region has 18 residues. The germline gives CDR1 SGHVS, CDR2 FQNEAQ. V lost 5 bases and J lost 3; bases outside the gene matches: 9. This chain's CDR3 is CASSRLAGGPEVKNIQYF. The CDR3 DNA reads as TGTGCCAGCAGCCGACTAGCGGGAGGGCCGGAGGTCAAAAACATTCAGTACTTC.

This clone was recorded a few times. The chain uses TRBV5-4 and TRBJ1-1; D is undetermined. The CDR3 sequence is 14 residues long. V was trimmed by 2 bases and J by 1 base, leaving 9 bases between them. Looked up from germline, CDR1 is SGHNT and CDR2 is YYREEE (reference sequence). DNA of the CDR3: TGTGCCAGCAGCTTCTCCGTCGGGAACACTGAAGCTTTCTTT. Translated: CASSFSVGNTEAFF. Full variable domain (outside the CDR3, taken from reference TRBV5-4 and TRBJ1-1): ETGVTQSPTHLIKTRGQQVTLRCSSQSGHNTVSWYQQALGQGPQFIFQYYREEENGRGNFPPRFSGLQFPNYSSELNVNALELDDSALYLCASSFSVGNTEAFFGQGTRLTVV.

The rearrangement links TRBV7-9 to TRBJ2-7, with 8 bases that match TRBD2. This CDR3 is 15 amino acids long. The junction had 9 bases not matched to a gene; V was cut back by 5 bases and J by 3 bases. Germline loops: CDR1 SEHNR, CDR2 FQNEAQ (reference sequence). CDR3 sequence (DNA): TGTGCCAGCAGCCGGGCGGGGACTAGTTTCTACGAGCAGTACTTC. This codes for CASSRAGTSFYEQYF.